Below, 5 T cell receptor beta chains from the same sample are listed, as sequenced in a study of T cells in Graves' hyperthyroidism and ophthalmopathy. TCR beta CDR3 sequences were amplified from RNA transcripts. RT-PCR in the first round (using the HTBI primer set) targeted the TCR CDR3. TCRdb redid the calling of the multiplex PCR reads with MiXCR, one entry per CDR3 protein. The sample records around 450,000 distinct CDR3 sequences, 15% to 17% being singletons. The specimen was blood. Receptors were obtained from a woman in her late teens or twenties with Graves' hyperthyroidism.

The CDR3, as DNA: TGTGCCAGTGGGCTTTTCAGAGGACTAGCTTTAGGAGAGACCCAGTACTTC. This translates into CASGLFRGLALGETQYF. J is TRBJ2-5 and V is TRBV28; TRBD2 agrees at 8 bases. CDR3 length: 17 amino acids. CDR1 and CDR2 from the germline V gene are MDHEN and SYDVKM. Trimming at V came to 9 bases and at J to 4 bases, leaving 19 bases not matched to a gene.

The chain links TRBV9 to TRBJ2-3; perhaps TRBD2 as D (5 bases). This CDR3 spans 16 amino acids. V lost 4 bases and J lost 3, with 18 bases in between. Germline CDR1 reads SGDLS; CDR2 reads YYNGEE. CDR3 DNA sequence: TGTGCCAGCAGCTTCAGATTCACCGGCGGGACAGATACGCAGTATTTT. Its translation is CASSFRFTGGTDTQYF.

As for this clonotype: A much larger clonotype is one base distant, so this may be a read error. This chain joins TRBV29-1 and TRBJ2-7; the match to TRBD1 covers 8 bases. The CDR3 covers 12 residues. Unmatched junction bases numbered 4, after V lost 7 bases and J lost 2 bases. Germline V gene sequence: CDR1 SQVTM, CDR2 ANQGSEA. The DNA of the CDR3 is TGCAGCGCAGGGGGACAGGCCTACGAGCAGTACTTC. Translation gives CSAGGQAYEQYF.

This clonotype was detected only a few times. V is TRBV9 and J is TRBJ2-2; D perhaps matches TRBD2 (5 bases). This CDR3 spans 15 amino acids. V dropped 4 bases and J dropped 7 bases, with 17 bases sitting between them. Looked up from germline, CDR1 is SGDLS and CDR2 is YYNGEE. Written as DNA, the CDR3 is TGTGCCAGCAGCTCGACGGACCAACGGGGCGGGGAGCTGTTTTTT. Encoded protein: CASSSTDQRGGELFF. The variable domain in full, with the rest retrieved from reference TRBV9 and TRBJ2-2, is DSGVTQTPKHLITATGQRVTLRCSPRSGDLSVYWYQQSLDQGLQFLIQYYNGEERAKGNILERFSAQQFPDLHSELNLSSLELGDSALYFCASSSTDQRGGELFFGEGSRLTVL.

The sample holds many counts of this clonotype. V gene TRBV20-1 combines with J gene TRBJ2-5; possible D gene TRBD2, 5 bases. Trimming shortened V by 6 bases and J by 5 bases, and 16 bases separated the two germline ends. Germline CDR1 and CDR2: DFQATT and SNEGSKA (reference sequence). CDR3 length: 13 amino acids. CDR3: CSAGDRTLETQYF. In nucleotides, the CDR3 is TGCAGTGCCGGGGATAGAACTCTGGAGACCCAGTACTTC.